This section outlines one TCR beta chain sequence together with its context. Its target is not known. The deep-level immunoSEQ assay was used. Sequencing was performed with immunoSEQ multiplex PCR; in TCRdb, only in-frame clones are kept and a portion is missing. The sample has some 2,500,000 clones, approximately 94% seen once. These data belong to a study of shared clonotypes between healthy human individuals. Overall study results and limits: Clonotypes that were shared across a few donors made up about 5.1% of naive CD4 clonotypes. Relative to clonotypes present in all four donors, those not shared had lower generation probabilities.

The CDR3 runs 16 residues. Looked up from germline, CDR1 is SGHAT and CDR2 is FQNNGV. With 5 bases clipped from V and 2 bases from J, the junction kept 4 bases outside the gene matches. The origin of this receptor is a man between 18 and 29 years old in good health. Some clones in this sample may be carry-over from other donors' samples. Sequencing was done on a sample of naive CD4+ T cells from PBMCs. Subset specified: CD45RA+ positively selected. The gene calls are TRBV11-2 and TRBJ2-2; 11 positions agree with TRBD1. The CDR3 bases are TGTGCCAGCAGCCCCAGGACAGGGGGCAACACCGGGGAGCTGTTTTTT. Encoded protein: CASSPRTGGNTGELFF.